The 11 T cell receptor beta chains reported below all come from one sample, sequenced in a study of cytomegalovirus exposure and HLA in healthy donors (dated by TCRdb to about 2017). Libraries were built with the immunoSEQ multiplex PCR assay. For the multiplex PCR, a mixture combining 60 forward primers for TCR Vbeta segments and 13 reverse primers for TCR Jbeta segments was used. What TCRdb holds here is the immuneACCESS table cut down to in-frame rearrangements. Part of the clones is not present; checked against another copy, under half of the missing clones reflect an unresolved V gene, and the others are unexplained. For this sample the table gives 95,000 to 130,000 clones, of which approximately 81% were detected only once. 3.5% to 4.5% of the sample comes from the top ten. Sequences were obtained from PBMCs. These receptors were taken from a man aged 25-45 years in good health and CMV-seropositive.

V usage is TRBV11-3 and J usage is TRBJ1-1; D unclear. The germline gives CDR1 SGHNT, CDR2 YENEEA. V lost 5 bases to trimming and J lost 1 base, with 14 bases between them. The CDR3 runs 15 residues. In DNA, the CDR3 is TGTGCCAGCAGCGCCGGGTTTTCGCGGAACACTGAAGCTTTCTTT. Protein sequence: CASSAGFSRNTEAFF.

This chain uses TRBV7-3 with TRBJ2-5, with D maybe TRBD2 (6 bases). Trimming removed 1 base at V and 1 base at J, with 10 bases between. This CDR3 spans 15 amino acids. CDR1 and CDR2 (germline): SGHTA, FQGTGA. CDR3 residues: CASSLSRGAQETQYF. The CDR3 DNA sequence: TGTGCCAGCAGCTTAAGCCGCGGGGCCCAAGAGACCCAGTACTTC.

The gene calls are TRBV6-5 and TRBJ2-5, with 8 bases that match TRBD2. The CDR3 consists of 15 residues. After removal of 0 bases from V and 5 bases from J, the junction contained 5 bases not matched to a gene. Germline V CDR1 and CDR2: MNHEY, SVGAGI. The CDR3 reads CASSYSAGVGETQYF. For the CDR3, the DNA is TGTGCCAGCAGTTACTCAGCGGGAGTGGGTGAGACCCAGTACTTC.

CDR3 coding DNA: TGTGCCAGTACGAGACAACAGGGGAACACTGAAGCTTTCTTT. Translation: CASTRQQGNTEAFF. The gene calls are TRBV19 and TRBJ1-1, with a tentative D call TRBD1 (6 bases). V lost 7 bases to trimming and J lost 1 base, with 13 bases between them. Germline CDR1 is LNHDA and CDR2 is SQIVND (reference sequence). CDR3 size: 14 residues. Filled out from reference TRBV19 and TRBJ1-1, the complete variable domain reads DGGITQSPKYLFRKEGQNVTLSCEQNLNHDAMYWYRQDPGQGLRLIYYSQIVNDFQKGDIAEGYSVSREKKESFPLTVTSAQKNPTAFYLCASTRQQGNTEAFFGQGTRLTVV.

This clone was picked up a small number of times. V and J are TRBV6-1 and TRBJ2-7, with TRBD1 identical over 7 bases. Germline V CDR1 and CDR2: MNHNS, SASEGT. CDR3 length equals 15 residues. V trimming: 2 bases; J trimming: 4 bases; junction bases outside the gene matches: 8. The CDR3 nucleotides read TGTGCCAGCAGTGAATTCGAAAGGGGGCTTTACGAGCAGTACTTC. Residues: CASSEFERGLYEQYF.

The chain couples TRBV6-1 to TRBJ2-1; TRBD2 might be the D (5 bases). The CDR3 covers 13 residues. V was cut by 1 base and J by 12 bases, with 13 bases left in between. Germline values: CDR1 MNHNS, CDR2 SASEGT. The CDR3 reads CASSEVARGWQFF. As DNA, the CDR3 is TGTGCCAGCAGTGAAGTCGCTCGCGGGTGGCAGTTCTTC.

This clone was counted between two and nine times. The chain combines TRBV2 with TRBJ2-7; possibly TRBD1 for D (5 bases). The CDR3 runs 15 residues. V was pared by 1 base and J by 3 bases, with 13 bases between. Germline V lookup: CDR1 SNHLY, CDR2 FYNNEI. CDR3 DNA: TGTGCCAGCAGTGAAGGGGGCCCCACTTACTACGAGCAGTACTTC. Translation gives CASSEGGPTYYEQYF.

This clone appeared once. V gene TRBV23-1 combines with J gene TRBJ1-1; D may be TRBD1 (6 bases). TRBV23-1 has ORF status, its function being uncertain. This CDR3 has 13 amino acids. V lost 2 bases and J 7 bases, leaving 11 bases between the germline ends. CDR3 nucleotides: TGCGCCAGCAGTCAAATATGGACAGTTGAAGCTTTCTTT. Translation gives CASSQIWTVEAFF.

J is TRBJ2-1 and V is TRBV5-6; 10 bases align to TRBD2. With 4 bases clipped from V and 9 bases from J, the junction kept 13 bases outside the gene matches. Germline V CDR1 and CDR2: SGHDT, YYEEEE. The CDR3 is made up of 16 amino acids. The CDR3 loop is CASSIPTSGNWGEQFF. CDR3 DNA sequence: TGTGCCAGCAGCATCCCTACTAGCGGGAATTGGGGTGAGCAGTTCTTC. The variable domain in full, completed from reference TRBV5-6 and TRBJ2-1, reads DAGVTQSPTHLIKTRGQQVTLRCSPKSGHDTVSWYQQALGQGPQFIFQYYEEEERQRGNFPDRFSGHQFPNYSSELNVNALLLGDSALYLCASSIPTSGNWGEQFFGPGTRLTVL.

CDR3 DNA: TGTGCCACCAGCAGAGATAACGGCCTGGCGGCAGATACGCAGTATTTT. Amino acid sequence: CATSRDNGLAADTQYF. This chain joins TRBV15 and TRBJ2-3, with no clear D. The CDR3 extends over 16 amino acids. Germline lookup yields CDR1 LNHNV and CDR2 YYDKDF (reference sequence). The V end was cut by 0 bases, the J end by 4 bases, with 14 bases between.

The V gene is TRBV5-4, the J gene TRBJ2-2; D is uncertain. V was clipped by 2 bases and J by 1 base, with 12 bases between them. This CDR3 is 16 amino acids long. Germline CDR1 reads SGHNT; CDR2 reads YYREEE (reference sequence). As DNA, the CDR3 is TGTGCCAGCAGCTTACAGCACCGAAGGAACACCGGGGAGCTGTTTTTT. This sequence encodes CASSLQHRRNTGELFF.